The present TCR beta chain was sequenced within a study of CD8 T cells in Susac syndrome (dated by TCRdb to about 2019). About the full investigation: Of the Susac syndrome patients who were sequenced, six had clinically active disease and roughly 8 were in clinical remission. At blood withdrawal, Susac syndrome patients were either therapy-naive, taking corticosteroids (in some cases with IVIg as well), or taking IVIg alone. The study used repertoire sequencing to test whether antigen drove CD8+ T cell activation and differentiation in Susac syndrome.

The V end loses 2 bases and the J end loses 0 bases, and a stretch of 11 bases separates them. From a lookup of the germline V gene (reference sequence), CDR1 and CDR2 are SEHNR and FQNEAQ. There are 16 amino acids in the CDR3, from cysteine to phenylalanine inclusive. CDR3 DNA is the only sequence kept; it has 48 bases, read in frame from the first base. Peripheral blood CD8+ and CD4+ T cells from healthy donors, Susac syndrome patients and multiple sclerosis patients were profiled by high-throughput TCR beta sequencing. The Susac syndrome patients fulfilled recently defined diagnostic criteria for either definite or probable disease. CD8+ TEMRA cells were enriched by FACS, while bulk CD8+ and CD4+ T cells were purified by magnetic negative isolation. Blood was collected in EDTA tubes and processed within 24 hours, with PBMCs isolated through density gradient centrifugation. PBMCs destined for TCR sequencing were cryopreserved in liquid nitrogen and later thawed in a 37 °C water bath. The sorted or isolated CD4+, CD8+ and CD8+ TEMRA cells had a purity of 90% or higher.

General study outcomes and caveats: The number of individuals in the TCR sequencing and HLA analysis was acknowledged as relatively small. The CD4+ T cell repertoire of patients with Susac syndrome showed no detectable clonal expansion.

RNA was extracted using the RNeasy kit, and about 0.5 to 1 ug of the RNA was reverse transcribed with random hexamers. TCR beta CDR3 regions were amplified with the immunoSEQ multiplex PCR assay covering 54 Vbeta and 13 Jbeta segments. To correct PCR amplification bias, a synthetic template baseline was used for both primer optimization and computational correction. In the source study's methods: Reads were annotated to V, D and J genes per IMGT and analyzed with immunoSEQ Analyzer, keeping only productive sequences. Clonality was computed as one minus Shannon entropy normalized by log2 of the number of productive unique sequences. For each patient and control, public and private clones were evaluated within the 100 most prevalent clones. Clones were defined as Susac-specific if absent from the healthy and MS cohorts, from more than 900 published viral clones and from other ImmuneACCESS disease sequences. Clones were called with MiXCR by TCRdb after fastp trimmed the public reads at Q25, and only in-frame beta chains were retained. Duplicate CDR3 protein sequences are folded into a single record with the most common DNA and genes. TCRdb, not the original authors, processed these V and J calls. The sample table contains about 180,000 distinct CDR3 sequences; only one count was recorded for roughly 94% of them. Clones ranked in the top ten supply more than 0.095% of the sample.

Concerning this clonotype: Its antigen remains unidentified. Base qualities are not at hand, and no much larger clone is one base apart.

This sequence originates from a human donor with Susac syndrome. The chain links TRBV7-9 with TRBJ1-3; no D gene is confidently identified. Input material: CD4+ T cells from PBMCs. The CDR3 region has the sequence CASSLSLSRSGNTIYF. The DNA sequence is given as TGTGCCAGCAGCTTATCCCTCTCACGCTCTGGAAACACCATATATTTT.